A single sample gave rise to the 10 T cell receptor beta chains below, sequenced in a study of blood T cells in healthy people across ages. Primed by a sample-barcoded 5' primer and a J-beta primer mix, a second PCR proceeded for 7 to 11 cycles. TCRdb re-called the 5' RACE reads with MiXCR, one entry per CDR3 protein. Of around 1,700,000 distinct CDR3 sequences listed, under 30% are singletons. The sequenced sample consisted of blood. These receptors were collected from a woman aged 25 to 45 in good health.

This clonotype came up a few times. This rearrangement joins TRBV5-5 to TRBJ2-7; D is possibly TRBD1 (6 bases). The V and J ends lost 4 bases and 6 bases respectively, with 14 bases between them. Germline V gene lookup returns CDR1 SGHKS and CDR2 YYEKEE (reference sequence). The CDR3 is 13 residues long. CDR3 sequence reads: CASSPTGCVEQYF. CDR3 in DNA: TGTGCCAGCAGCCCGACAGGTTGTGTCGAGCAGTACTTC.

This clonotype was seen a handful of times. A clone one base away is much larger, so this may be a read error. The rearrangement joins TRBV28 to TRBJ2-7, with D possibly called TRBD1 or TRBD2 (5 bases each). The DNA end is more similar to TRBJ2-5, so the J call may be wrong. Germline assignment: CDR1 MDHEN and CDR2 SYDVKM. The CDR3 extends over 15 amino acids. CDR3 DNA sequence: TGTGTCAGCAGCGGATGGGACCCCGATACGGAGACCCAGTACTTC. Its protein is CVSSGWDPDTETQYF.

This clonotype has just a few counts. The chain couples TRBV7-2 to TRBJ2-7, with 12 bases that match TRBD2. J lost 7 bases, V lost 5 bases, and 9 bases had no gene match. The CDR3 has 15 residues. The germline V gene encodes CDR1 SGHTA and CDR2 FQGNSA. In nucleotides, the CDR3 is TGTGCCAGCAGCCAGACTAGCGGGGGACGGGGGGAGCAGTACTTC. This gives the protein CASSQTSGGRGEQYF.

This chain connects TRBV4-2 to TRBJ2-1, with D tentatively TRBD1 (6 bases). Germline V CDR1 and CDR2: LGHNA, YNFKEQ. The CDR3 spans 16 residues. Deletions cut 0 bases from V and 1 base from J, with 10 bases between. CDR3 nucleotides: TGTGCCAGCAGCCAAGAAACAGGGATATCCTACAATGAGCAGTTCTTC. Protein: CASSQETGISYNEQFF.

Only one count was recorded for this clonotype. CDR3 region: CAISDKSQPQHF. The CDR3 nucleotides read TGTGCCATCAGTGACAAGTCCCAGCCCCAGCATTTT. This chain connects TRBV10-3 to TRBJ1-5; D uncertain. This CDR3 is built from 12 residues. Germline V gene lookup returns CDR1 ENHRY and CDR2 SYGVKD. The V end was cut by 3 bases, the J end by 7 bases, with 7 bases between.

The CDR3 here is CASSAPPIHDTQYF. The CDR3 DNA follows: TGTGCCAGCAGCGCCCCCCCTATTCACGATACGCAGTATTTT. This sequence joins TRBV9 and TRBJ2-3, with D unresolved. Trimming left V 3 bases short and J 6 bases short, with 14 bases between. CDR3 length equals 14 residues. Germline V CDR1 and CDR2: SGDLS, YYNGEE.

This clonotype was recorded at least ten times. The gene calls are TRBV7-9 and TRBJ2-7; D is possibly TRBD1 or TRBD2 (5 bases each). CDR3 length: 13 amino acids. Germline V gives CDR1 SEHNR, CDR2 FQNEAQ (reference sequence). Deletions cut 6 bases from V and 5 bases from J, with 14 bases between. This chain's CDR3 is CASSRPGTDEQYF. The DNA of the CDR3 is TGTGCCAGCAGTCGACCCGGGACCGACGAGCAGTACTTC.

This chain joins TRBV9 and TRBJ2-1, with 13 bases matching TRBD2. The germline CDR1 and CDR2 sequences are SGDLS and YYNGEE. The CDR3 has 18 amino acids. V gave up 3 bases and J gave up 0 bases; unmatched junction bases: 6. The CDR3 is CASSAPRTSGSSYNEQFF. CDR3 in DNA: TGTGCCAGCAGCGCGCCCAGGACTAGCGGGAGCTCCTACAATGAGCAGTTCTTC. The full variable domain, rest sourced from reference TRBV9 and TRBJ2-1, is DSGVTQTPKHLITATGQRVTLRCSPRSGDLSVYWYQQSLDQGLQFLIQYYNGEERAKGNILERFSAQQFPDLHSELNLSSLELGDSALYFCASSAPRTSGSSYNEQFFGPGTRLTVL.

The rearrangement links TRBV7-9 to TRBJ2-1; D is undetermined. This CDR3 comprises 13 residues. Germline loops: CDR1 SEHNR, CDR2 FQNEAQ (reference sequence). V was pared by 1 base and J by 13 bases, with 14 bases between. This CDR3 reads CASSLDPQETQFF. The CDR3 DNA reads as TGTGCCAGCAGCTTAGACCCACAAGAGACCCAGTTCTTC.

In the case of this clonotype: Mismatch with germline at one junction end may stem from a read error. This chain links TRBV5-1 with TRBJ1-1, with 8 nucleotides matching TRBD1. In germline, CDR1 is SGHRS, CDR2 YFSETQ. The CDR3 spans 17 residues. The CDR3, as DNA: TGCGCCGGCAGCTCTGGACAGGGTGTTGTCGGTTTCACTGAAGCTTTCTTT. Its translation: CAGSSGQGVVGFTEAFF. Looking up the rest from reference TRBV5-1 and TRBJ1-1 gives the full variable domain: KAGVTQTPRYLIKTRGQQVTLSCSPISGHRSVSWYQQTPGQGLQFLFEYFSETQRNKGNFPGRFSGRQFSNSRSEMNVSTLELGDSALYLCAGSSGQGVVGFTEAFFGQGTRLTVV.